The 13 T cell receptor beta chains below come from one sample, sequenced in a study of blood T cell repertoires in COVID-19. This table comes from immunoSEQ multiplex PCR, and its TCRdb copy is limited to in-frame clones, with some not included. The table lists 210,000 or so clones, approximately 80% of them singletons. Input material: PBMCs or T cells enriched from blood (not recorded which). The receptors come from a man aged 25 to 40 with acute COVID-19.

The CDR3 loop is CASSRNTFSSETQYF. Written as DNA, the CDR3 is TGTGCCAGCAGCCGAAACACCTTCTCATCTGAGACCCAGTACTTC. The V call is TRBV7-9, the J call TRBJ2-5; D not certain. With 5 bases removed from V and 5 bases from J, the gap between germline ends came to 18 bases. CDR3 length: 15 amino acids. CDR1 and CDR2 from the germline V gene are SEHNR and FQNEAQ (reference sequence).

The chain is built from TRBV7-3 and TRBJ1-3; no firm D call. This CDR3 is 14 amino acids long. The germline gives CDR1 SGHTA, CDR2 FQGTGA. V dropped 5 bases and J dropped 1 base, with 9 bases sitting between them. The DNA for the CDR3 is TGTGCCAGCAGCCCGGAGAATTCTGGAAACACCATATATTTT. Its translation: CASSPENSGNTIYF.

This clone was counted only a few times. The chain recombines TRBV7-2 with TRBJ1-2; D is unclear. This CDR3 is built from 13 residues. Germline V gene data show CDR1 as SGHTA and CDR2 as FQGNSA. V dropped 1 base and J dropped 8 bases, with 11 bases sitting between them. The CDR3 nucleotides are TGTGCCAGCAGCTTAGGATCCACTCAAGGCTACACCTTC. Protein sequence: CASSLGSTQGYTF.

The rearrangement joins TRBV30 to TRBJ1-6, with 8 bases fitting TRBD1. Germline V gene sequence: CDR1 GTSNPN, CDR2 SVGIG (reference sequence). The V and J ends lost 3 bases and 5 bases, in that order; junction bases with no gene match: 9. The CDR3 covers 16 residues. CDR3 loop: CAWRHSGQANNSPLHF. The CDR3 nucleotides are TGTGCCTGGAGACATTCGGGACAGGCTAATAATTCACCCCTCCACTTT.

The chain links TRBV19 to TRBJ2-7; 7 bases map to TRBD2. Germline assignment: CDR1 LNHDA and CDR2 SQIVND (reference sequence). Losses at the gene ends were 5 bases for V and 3 bases for J; bases not matched to a gene: 13. This CDR3 is built from 16 residues. This CDR3 is CASSPYSGLSHYEQYF. The CDR3 region has the DNA TGTGCCAGTAGTCCCTACTCGGGACTATCCCACTACGAGCAGTACTTC.

For this clone: This may arise from a read error, as a much more abundant clone is one base away. The sample carries other DNA sequences with the same CDR3. This rearrangement joins TRBV30 to TRBJ1-2; no clear D gene. This CDR3 is 12 amino acids long. The V and J ends lost 4 bases and 14 bases respectively, with 20 bases between them. In germline, CDR1 is GTSNPN, CDR2 SVGIG (reference sequence). As DNA, the CDR3 is TGTGCCTGGATGTCGAATCCCAGGTCCTATACCTTC. Protein sequence: CAWMSNPRSYTF.

This clone has just one count. J is TRBJ1-1 and V is TRBV19; TRBD1 matches 9 bases. Germline CDR1 LNHDA, CDR2 SQIVND (reference sequence). This CDR3 spans 16 amino acids. J gave up 3 bases and V 5 bases, and 10 bases lay outside the gene matches. The CDR3 DNA reads as TGTGCCAGTAGTGCCAGCGACAGGGGGTGGGACACTGAAGCTTTCTTT. Protein: CASSASDRGWDTEAFF.

This clone was detected once. The V and J genes are TRBV11-1 and TRBJ2-5; 7 bases map to TRBD2. Looked up from germline, CDR1 is SGHAT and CDR2 is FQDESV (reference sequence). V was pared by 0 bases and J by 5 bases, with 6 bases of the junction left unmatched. The CDR3 has 15 amino acids. The CDR3 here is CASSLAGEGLETQYF. CDR3 nucleotides: TGTGCCAGCAGCTTAGCGGGGGAGGGATTGGAGACCCAGTACTTC.

CDR3 sequence reads: CASSLIGQGKYQPQHF. The CDR3 DNA follows: TGTGCCAGCAGCTTAATAGGGCAGGGGAAGTATCAGCCCCAGCATTTT. The chain has TRBV7-9 and TRBJ1-5; D is perhaps TRBD1 (6 bases). The CDR3 extends over 16 amino acids. Trimming removed 2 bases at V and 5 bases at J, with 16 bases between. Germline values: CDR1 SEHNR, CDR2 FQNEAQ (reference sequence).

V gene TRBV7-9 combines with J gene TRBJ2-1; D might be TRBD2 (6 bases). Trimming removed 6 bases from V and 6 bases from J, with 21 bases in between. The CDR3 length is 16 residues. Germline V gene lookup returns CDR1 SEHNR and CDR2 FQNEAQ (reference sequence). As DNA, the CDR3 is TGTGCCAGCAGTCCCCTCCTTCCGGGACTGGGCAATGAGCAGTTCTTC. It specifies CASSPLLPGLGNEQFF.

The rearrangement uses TRBV7-9 and TRBJ1-5; possibly TRBD1 for D (5 bases). Trimming pared 6 bases from V and 6 bases from J, leaving 9 bases between. CDR3 length: 12 residues. Germline loops: CDR1 SEHNR, CDR2 FQNEAQ (reference sequence). The CDR3 DNA is TGTGCCAGCAGTCCAGGGTTTCAGCCCCAGCATTTT. Amino acid sequence: CASSPGFQPQHF. Full variable domain (remainder filled in from reference TRBV7-9 and TRBJ1-5): DTGVSQNPRHKITKRGQNVTFRCDPISEHNRLYWYRQTLGQGPEFLTYFQNEAQLEKSRLLSDRFSAERPKGSFSTLEIQRTEQGDSAMYLCASSPGFQPQHFGDGTRLSIL.

CDR3 sequence: CAILDHLRGDEQFF. CDR3 DNA: TGTGCCATCCTGGACCATCTCAGGGGCGATGAGCAGTTCTTC. The rearrangement links TRBV10-3 to TRBJ2-1, with TRBD1 as a possible D gene (6 bases). CDR3 length: 14 residues. The germline CDR1 and CDR2 sequences are ENHRY and SYGVKD. Between the trimmed V and J ends, which lost 8 bases and 8 bases, there was a span of 19 bases.

V usage is TRBV7-9 and J usage is TRBJ1-2, with 7 bases identical to TRBD1. Looked up from germline, CDR1 is SEHNR and CDR2 is FQNEAQ (reference sequence). The ends lost 6 bases at V and 1 base at J; junction bases unmatched: 11. This CDR3 comprises 16 residues. The CDR3 loop is CASSFNTGVLNYGYTF. Here the CDR3 DNA reads TGTGCCAGCAGTTTTAATACAGGGGTGCTTAACTATGGCTACACCTTC.